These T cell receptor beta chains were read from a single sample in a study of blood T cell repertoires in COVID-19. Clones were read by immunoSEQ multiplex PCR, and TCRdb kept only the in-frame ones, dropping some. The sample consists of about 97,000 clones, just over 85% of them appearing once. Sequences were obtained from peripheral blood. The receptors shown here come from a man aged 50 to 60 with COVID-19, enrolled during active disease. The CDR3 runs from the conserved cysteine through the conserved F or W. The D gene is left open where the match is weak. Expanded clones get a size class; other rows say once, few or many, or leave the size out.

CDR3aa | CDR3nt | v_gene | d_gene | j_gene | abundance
CASSLLRGHTGELFF | TGTGCCAGCAGCTTACTCAGGGGTCACACCGGGGAGCTGTTTTTT | TRBV7-6 | . | TRBJ2-2 | once
CASSEGQGRSSVSNYGYTF | TGCGCCAGCAGCGAAGGACAGGGACGTTCTTCCGTTTCTAACTATGGCTACACCTTC | TRBV5-1 | TRBD1 | TRBJ1-2 | .
CSASPGVNQPQHF | TGCAGTGCTAGTCCAGGGGTTAATCAGCCCCAGCATTTT | TRBV20-1 | . | TRBJ1-5 | few
CASSQAQPGLGTEAFF | TGCGCCAGCAGCCAAGCCCAACCAGGGTTGGGCACTGAAGCTTTCTTT | TRBV4-1 | . | TRBJ1-1 | few
CASRSTGPDQPQHF | TGTGCCAGCAGATCCACAGGACCCGATCAGCCCCAGCATTTT | TRBV2 | . | TRBJ1-5 | once
CASSMNDRGETQYF | TGCGCCAGCAGCATGAACGACAGGGGAGAGACCCAGTACTTC | TRBV5-1 | TRBD1 | TRBJ2-5 | once
CSVSGGHGTDTQYF | TGCAGCGTTAGCGGGGGGCACGGCACAGATACGCAGTATTTT | TRBV29-1 | TRBD2 | TRBJ2-3 | .
CASRTGERQNTEAFF | TGCGCCAGCAGAACAGGGGAGAGACAGAACACTGAAGCTTTCTTT | TRBV4-3 | TRBD1 | TRBJ1-1 | .
CASRREYEQYF | TGCGCCAGCAGGCGGGAGTACGAGCAGTACTTC | TRBV5-1 | TRBD2 | TRBJ2-7 | few
CASSPDRPYEQYF | TGCGCCAGCAGCCCAGACAGGCCCTACGAGCAGTACTTC | TRBV5-1 | . | TRBJ2-7 | .
CASTLAGSINQPQHF | TGTGCCAGTACCTTGGCGGGCAGTATCAATCAGCCCCAGCATTTT | TRBV19 | . | TRBJ1-5 | .
CASSLDSRTTFPSRNEQFF | TGTGCCAGCAGCTTAGATAGTCGGACTACCTTCCCATCGCGGAATGAGCAGTTCTTC | TRBV11-2 | . | TRBJ2-1 | .
CASSSTGSLAKNIQYF | TGTGCCAGTAGTTCAACAGGCTCTTTAGCCAAAAACATTCAGTACTTC | TRBV19 | . | TRBJ2-4 | .
CASSFPGNTGELFF | TGCGCCAGCAGCTTCCCAGGGAACACCGGGGAGCTGTTTTTT | TRBV5-1 | . | TRBJ2-2 | .
CASSVGENYEQYF | TGTGCCAGCAGCGTGGGAGAGAACTACGAGCAGTACTTC | TRBV5-8 | . | TRBJ2-7 | .
CAISPRPGQINYGYTF | TGTGCCATCAGCCCCCGGCCGGGACAGATCAACTATGGCTACACCTTC | TRBV10-3 | TRBD1 | TRBJ1-2 | .
CASSLARGTYNEQFF | TGTGCCAGCAGCTTAGCCCGGGGGACCTACAATGAGCAGTTCTTC | TRBV11-2 | . | TRBJ2-1 | .
CASSLTLSGNTIYF | TGTGCCAGCAGCCTGACACTCTCTGGAAACACCATATATTTT | TRBV11-2 | . | TRBJ1-3 | .
CASSPESGTSTDTQYF | TGTGCCAGCTCACCAGAAAGCGGTACTAGCACAGATACGCAGTATTTT | TRBV18 | . | TRBJ2-3 | .
CASSTGSNYGYTF | TGTGCCAGCAGTACAGGGTCTAACTATGGCTACACCTTC | TRBV6-5 | . | TRBJ1-2 | once
CASSRDRQETQYF | TGTGCCAGCAGCCGGGACAGACAAGAGACCCAGTACTTC | TRBV7-2 | TRBD1 | TRBJ2-5 | .
CASSVALKATNEKLFF | TGTGCCAGCAGCGTAGCTCTAAAAGCGACTAATGAAAAACTGTTTTTT | TRBV9 | . | TRBJ1-4 | once
CASSLSRGGEQYF | TGTGCCAGCAGTTTATCCAGGGGTGGCGAGCAGTACTTC | TRBV27 | . | TRBJ2-7 | .
CASGPAASYEQYF | TGTGCCAGCGGGCCCGCAGCCTCCTACGAGCAGTACTTC | TRBV7-9 | . | TRBJ2-7 | once
CASSVATGGLIRELFF | TGTGCCAGCAGCGTAGCGACAGGGGGCCTTATCAGGGAGCTGTTTTTT | TRBV9 | TRBD1 | TRBJ2-2 | few
CASSNYLLQKNGYEQYF | TGCGCCAGCAGTAACTATCTCCTTCAGAAGAACGGTTACGAGCAGTACTTC | TRBV10-1 | . | TRBJ2-7 | .
CASSPRQGTYGYTF | TGCGCCAGCAGCCCCCGCCAGGGTACCTATGGCTACACCTTC | TRBV5-1 | . | TRBJ1-2 | .
CASSLDRVGEQFF | TGTGCCAGCAGCTTGGACAGGGTTGGTGAGCAGTTCTTC | TRBV2 | TRBD1 | TRBJ2-1 | .
CASSSQGAEQYF | TGCGCCAGCAGCTCCCAAGGGGCCGAGCAGTACTTC | TRBV5-1 | . | TRBJ2-7 | .
CASSLFGQPTETQYF | TGTGCCAGCAGTTTATTTGGGCAGCCTACAGAGACCCAGTACTTC | TRBV28 | . | TRBJ2-5 | .
CASSQLDRGHDGYTF | TGTGCCAGCAGCCAACTCGACAGGGGGCACGATGGCTACACCTTC | TRBV4-2 | TRBD1 | TRBJ1-2 | .
CVCPPLEEKLFF | TGTGTCTGCCCGCCCCTAGAAGAAAAACTGTTTTTT | TRBV30 | . | TRBJ1-4 | .
CAISEGPLNYGYTF | TGTGCCATCAGTGAGGGGCCGCTAAACTATGGCTACACCTTC | TRBV10-3 | . | TRBJ1-2 | .
CASSSDRGTNEKLFF | TGTGCCAGCAGCTCGGACAGGGGAACTAATGAAAAACTGTTTTTT | TRBV7-6 | TRBD1 | TRBJ1-4 | .
CARLTDYGYTF | TGTGCCCGACTAACGGATTATGGCTACACCTTC | TRBV30 | . | TRBJ1-2 | few
CASSQVRGSGNTIYF | TGTGCCAGCAGCCAAGTCAGGGGTTCAGGAAACACCATATATTTT | TRBV4-2 | . | TRBJ1-3 | .
CASSIGERVYNEQFF | TGTGCCAGTAGTATTGGGGAGAGGGTATACAATGAGCAGTTCTTC | TRBV19 | . | TRBJ2-1 | .
CASSLREGTDYGYTF | TGTGCCAGCAGCTTGCGGGAGGGTACCGACTATGGCTACACCTTC | TRBV7-6 | . | TRBJ1-2 | .
CASSQDIGLADQETQYF | TGTGCCAGCAGCCAAGATATTGGCCTAGCGGACCAAGAGACCCAGTACTTC | TRBV3-1/TRBV3-2 | TRBD2 | TRBJ2-5 | .
CASSQTPQGLKETQYF | TGTGCCAGCAGCCAAACCCCCCAGGGACTTAAAGAGACCCAGTACTTC | TRBV3-1/TRBV3-2 | . | TRBJ2-5 | .
CASREGLAGEQFF | TGTGCCAGCAGGGAGGGACTAGCGGGGGAGCAGTTCTTC | TRBV2 | TRBD2 | TRBJ2-1 | .
CASSLMGGERGEAFF | TGCGCCAGCAGCCTGATGGGCGGGGAAAGAGGTGAAGCTTTCTTT | TRBV5-1 | . | TRBJ1-1 | .
CASSLNRGIYNEQFF | TGTGCCAGCAGCTTAAACAGGGGAATCTACAATGAGCAGTTCTTC | TRBV7-8 | TRBD1 | TRBJ2-1 | .
CASSIQDIGEAFF | TGTGCCAGTAGCATACAGGATATCGGTGAAGCTTTCTTT | TRBV19 | . | TRBJ1-1 | .
CASSTGAGNTEAFF | TGTGCCAGCAGTACTGGTGCGGGCAACACTGAAGCTTTCTTT | TRBV9 | . | TRBJ1-1 | .
CASSPGQGIGEKLFF | TGTGCCAGCAGCCCAGGACAGGGGATCGGTGAAAAACTGTTTTTT | TRBV5-8 | TRBD1 | TRBJ1-4 | .
CASSLDGQGIDYGYTF | TGTGCCAGCAGCTTAGATGGACAGGGGATTGACTATGGCTACACCTTC | TRBV11-2 | TRBD1 | TRBJ1-2 | .
CASSAGQFMSSYNSPLHF | TGTGCCAGCAGCGCCGGACAGTTTATGAGCTCCTATAATTCACCCCTCCACTTT | TRBV9 | . | TRBJ1-6 | .
CASSQLAGSNTGELFF | TGCGCCAGCAGCCAACTAGCGGGGTCGAACACCGGGGAGCTGTTTTTT | TRBV4-3 | TRBD2 | TRBJ2-2 | .
CASSLGATYEQYF | TGTGCCAGCAGTCTCGGAGCAACCTACGAGCAGTACTTC | TRBV6-6 | . | TRBJ2-7 | .
CASSQDGTVVNQPQHF | TGCGCCAGCAGCCAAGATGGGACAGTCGTCAATCAGCCCCAGCATTTT | TRBV4-1 | TRBD1 | TRBJ1-5 | .
CASSVKQQGAYTGELFF | TGTGCCAGCAGCGTTAAACAACAGGGGGCGTATACCGGGGAGCTGTTTTTT | TRBV9 | TRBD1 | TRBJ2-2 | .
CASRSSGGFSYNSPLHF | TGTGCCAGCAGGAGTTCAGGGGGTTTCTCCTATAATTCACCCCTCCACTTT | TRBV27 | TRBD1 | TRBJ1-6 | .
CASSVGDSITGELFF | TGTGCCAGCAGCGTAGGGGACAGCATCACCGGGGAGCTGTTTTTT | TRBV9 | TRBD1 | TRBJ2-2 | .
CASSYRDRLSNYGYTF | TGTGCCAGCAGCTACCGGGACAGGCTTTCTAACTATGGCTACACCTTC | TRBV5-6 | TRBD1 | TRBJ1-2 | once
CASSRGATEAFF | TGTGCCAGCAGTCGGGGGGCCACTGAAGCTTTCTTT | TRBV6-5 | . | TRBJ1-1 | .
CASSYASGHAKNIQYF | TGTGCCAGCAGTTACGCCTCCGGACATGCCAAAAACATTCAGTACTTC | TRBV6-5 | . | TRBJ2-4 | .